Here is one T cell receptor beta chain with its context. As originally analysed: It was from reference gene primer amplification that nucleated cell counts were estimated. Generated by immunoSEQ multiplex PCR, the TCRdb table keeps only in-frame clones and is missing some. That table supplies the V and J calls and clone size; D and trimming were determined from the DNA. The sample has about 150,000 clones; about 80% are singletons. Germline-derived CDR1 and CDR2 are MNHEY and SMNVEV (reference sequence). V gave up 6 bases and J gave up 8 bases; unmatched junction bases: 9. The CDR3 contains 15 residues. The entry originates in a study of blood T cell repertoires in COVID-19. Study summary: Nucleic acid was either cDNA or gDNA, and it came from T cells, B-cell-depleted T cells, or PBMCs.

The study drew participants aged about 18 to 89 years from under 30 US areas. This chain uses TRBV27 with TRBJ2-1; 11 bases line up with TRBD1. This receptor was obtained from a man in his forties or fifties who had recovered from COVID-19. The sample was PBMCs or T cells enriched from blood (not recorded which). The CDR3: CASSPGQGAGYEQFF. The CDR3 coding sequence is TGTGCCAGCAGCCCCGGACAGGGGGCGGGCTATGAGCAGTTCTTC.